This T cell receptor (beta chain) derives from a study of blood T cell repertoires in COVID-19. At the level of the study: Sites across the United States, Italy and Spain contributed samples from acute and convalescent COVID-19. Nucleic acid was either cDNA or gDNA, and it came from T cells, B-cell-depleted T cells, or PBMCs.

Generated by immunoSEQ multiplex PCR, the TCRdb table keeps only in-frame clones and is missing some. The data show over 600,000 clones, with 75% to 90% seen just once and approximately 0.3% held by the top ten. Sequencing was done on a sample of peripheral blood. The clonotype originates from a woman in her late teens or twenties with acute or convalescent COVID-19.

The CDR3 spells CASSYSSGQGDYTF. For the CDR3, the DNA is TGTGCCAGCAGTTACTCTTCCGGACAGGGGGACTACACCTTC. The V call is TRBV6-2 or TRBV6-3, the J call TRBJ1-2; 10 bases are a match to TRBD1. The CDR3 length is 14 residues. Trimming cost V 0 bases and J 10 bases; bases outside gene matches: 5. Germline assignment: CDR1 MNHEY and CDR2 SVGEGT.